This TCR beta chain is drawn from a study of CXCR3-negative and CXCR3-positive naive CD8 T cells. Overall study results and limits: Greater hydrophobicity was found in TRB CDR3s of CXCR3-positive naive cells than of CXCR3-negative naive cells. Naive subsets expressed similar surface CD5; TRB CDR3 features served to infer TCR strength.

In germline, CDR1 is LGHNT, CDR2 FRNRAP. The CDR3 runs 15 residues. Points on this clonotype: Its antigen is not identified.

The method, 5' RACE with UMI labels, was used to prepare the TRB cDNA libraries. TCRdb reprocessed the 5' RACE reads; each CDR3 protein has one entry and no DNA is given. This repertoire includes 55,000 to 75,000 distinct CDR3 sequences. The material sequenced was naive CXCR3+ CD8+ T cells from blood. The subset is: CD45RO-CCR7+CD27+CD95- naive CD8+ T cells expressing CXCR3 (TNR3+). The chain recombines TRBV12-5 with TRBJ1-2; TCRdb calls TRBD1, which cannot be checked without DNA. The receptor was derived from a human donor in good health. Some clones in this sample may be carry-over from other donors' samples. Here the CDR3 reads CASGPGQGPMYGYTF.